Shown below are 17 T cell receptor beta chains from a single sample sequenced in a study of Ad26.COV2.S vaccination and SARS-CoV-2 variants. Treatment of the sample: 19 received Ad26.COV2.S at low or high dose, single or two shots; 5 received placebo; per-sample allocation not given. Sampling occurred on day 63 after the first vaccine or placebo injection. TCRdb's copy holds only in-frame clones and misses some; the assay was immunoSEQ multiplex PCR. Here the sample spans 300,000 to 350,000 clones, less than 90% being singletons. The sample was peripheral blood, taken in a trial of Ad26.COV2.S vaccine versus placebo. Receptors were obtained from a person aged 18-60 years who received the Ad26.COV2.S COVID-19 vaccine or a placebo.

V and J are TRBV28 and TRBJ1-5; no clear D. V gave up 5 bases and J gave up 4 bases, with 9 bases separating them. The CDR3 sequence is 13 residues long. Germline V lookup: CDR1 MDHEN, CDR2 SYDVKM. CDR3 DNA sequence: TGTGCCAGCAGTATACTACGAAATCAGCCCCAGCATTTT. The encoded protein is CASSILRNQPQHF.

For this clone: Other DNA sequences from this sample encode an identical CDR3 as well. The V gene is TRBV6-5, the J gene TRBJ1-1; D not certain. V was cut by 0 bases and J by 0 bases, with 5 bases left in between. The CDR3 runs 14 residues. Germline CDR1 reads MNHEY; CDR2 reads SVGAGI. The CDR3 spells CASSYSGVNTEAFF. In DNA form, the CDR3 reads TGTGCCAGCAGTTACTCTGGAGTGAACACTGAAGCTTTCTTT.

The rearrangement uses TRBV19 and TRBJ2-7, with D tentatively TRBD2 (6 bases). Trimming took 7 bases from V and 6 from J, leaving 19 bases between them. The germline V gene encodes CDR1 LNHDA and CDR2 SQIVND (reference sequence). This CDR3 has 14 amino acids. The CDR3 nucleotides read TGTGCCAGTAATCCGAGGGGATTGGGGGGCGAGCAGTACTTC. Its translation: CASNPRGLGGEQYF.

V and J are TRBV11-3 and TRBJ2-3, with 7 bases aligning to TRBD2. The germline V gene has CDR1 SGHNT and CDR2 YENEEA. This CDR3 has 14 residues. V shed 1 base and J 3 bases; nucleotides not matched to a gene: 1. CDR3 DNA sequence: TGTGCCAGCAGCTTAGTGCGGGAGACAGATACGCAGTATTTT. This gives the protein CASSLVRETDTQYF.

V usage is TRBV27 and J usage is TRBJ2-7, with D unresolved. The V gene's germline CDR1 is MNHEY and CDR2 SMNVEV (reference sequence). The germline V and J ends were trimmed by 4 bases and 3 bases, with 13 bases remaining between them. The CDR3 loop spans 14 amino acids. This chain's CDR3 is CASSYFLGGYEQYF. The CDR3 region has the DNA TGTGCCAGCAGTTATTTTCTAGGCGGCTACGAGCAGTACTTC.

V usage is TRBV30 and J usage is TRBJ1-2; tentatively, D is TRBD1 (5 bases). Germline V CDR1 and CDR2: GTSNPN, SVGIG (reference sequence). The CDR3 totals 12 residues. Trimming took off 2 bases at V and 6 bases at J, with 10 bases between the two ends. The CDR3 here is CAWSFRVDGYTF. DNA for the CDR3: TGTGCCTGGAGTTTCAGGGTCGATGGCTACACCTTC.

Turning to this clone: The sample holds other DNA sequences that translate to the same CDR3. This sequence joins TRBV24-1 and TRBJ1-4, with unresolved D. The CDR3 extends over 12 amino acids. The V end lost 1 base, the J end lost 8 bases, and 4 bases lay between the germline ends. Germline loops: CDR1 KGHDR, CDR2 SFDVKD. CDR3 in DNA: TGTGCCACCAGTGATTTTGGGGAAAAACTGTTTTTT. Its protein product is CATSDFGEKLFF.

The genes are TRBV11-1 and TRBJ2-7, with 8 bases that match TRBD2. The CDR3 totals 12 residues. V was pared by 4 bases and J by 6 bases, with 2 bases of the junction left unmatched. Per germline, CDR1 SGHAT and CDR2 FQDESV (reference sequence). CDR3 coding DNA: TGTGCCAGCAGCTCGGGGGGGTCCGAGCAGTACTTC. Translated: CASSSGGSEQYF.

The V gene is TRBV5-1, the J gene TRBJ2-5, with TRBD2 identical over 7 bases. The CDR3 is made up of 17 amino acids. Germline V gives CDR1 SGHRS, CDR2 YFSETQ. The J segment lost 4 bases and the V segment lost 0 bases, leaving 12 bases of the junction unmatched. DNA of the CDR3: TGCGCCAGCAGCTTGGAAGGTGCGGGAGCGGTGGGAGAGACCCAGTACTTC. This codes for CASSLEGAGAVGETQYF.

V usage is TRBV28 and J usage is TRBJ1-5, with no clear D. Trimming shortened V by 5 bases and J by 3 bases, and 5 bases separated the two germline ends. The germline CDR1 and CDR2 sequences are MDHEN and SYDVKM. The CDR3 totals 12 residues. This CDR3 reads CASSGNNQPQHF. CDR3 coding DNA: TGTGCCAGCAGTGGGAACAATCAGCCCCAGCATTTT.

This clone appeared a single time. This sequence joins TRBV5-4 and TRBJ1-1; 9 bases match TRBD1. Germline CDR1 reads SGHNT; CDR2 reads YYREEE (reference sequence). The CDR3 totals 16 residues. J lost 0 bases, V lost 3 bases, and 6 bases had no gene match. CDR3 in amino acids: CASSSGQGDLNTEAFF. The DNA for the CDR3 is TGTGCCAGCAGCTCGGGACAGGGAGACCTGAACACTGAAGCTTTCTTT. Drawing the rest from reference TRBV5-4 and TRBJ1-1, the complete variable domain is ETGVTQSPTHLIKTRGQQVTLRCSSQSGHNTVSWYQQALGQGPQFIFQYYREEENGRGNFPPRFSGLQFPNYSSELNVNALELDDSALYLCASSSGQGDLNTEAFFGQGTRLTVV.

This rearrangement joins TRBV28 to TRBJ1-3; D ambiguous. V lost 5 bases, J lost 8 bases, and 7 bases lay in between. The CDR3 extends over 11 amino acids. The germline CDR1 and CDR2 sequences are MDHEN and SYDVKM. CDR3 sequence reads: CASSEGYTIYF. In DNA, the CDR3 is TGTGCCAGCAGTGAGGGATACACCATATATTTT.

This chain links TRBV19 with TRBJ1-2, with TRBD1 as a possible D gene (5 bases). With 3 bases removed from V and 2 bases from J, the gap between germline ends came to 10 bases. Germline-derived CDR1 and CDR2 are LNHDA and SQIVND (reference sequence). There are 14 residues in the CDR3. The CDR3 region has the DNA TGTGCCAGTAGTATTCGCAGGGAGAACTATGGCTACACCTTC. It codes for CASSIRRENYGYTF.

The V and J genes are TRBV7-8 and TRBJ2-3; unclear D gene. V was pared by 7 bases and J by 5 bases, with 10 bases between. Germline CDR1 is SGHVS and CDR2 is FQNEAQ. This CDR3 spans 12 amino acids. As DNA, the CDR3 is TGTGCCAGCACCCCCCGGAGAGATACGCAGTATTTT. Protein product: CASTPRRDTQYF.

The chain combines TRBV11-2 with TRBJ2-3, with a weak D call TRBD1 (6 bases). From germline, CDR1 is SGHAT and CDR2 FQNNGV. V was shortened by 1 base and J by 6 bases, with 14 bases between the two germline ends. The CDR3 loop spans 15 amino acids. Written as DNA, the CDR3 is TGTGCCAGCAGCTTAGTGGGACAACGGATTGATACGCAGTATTTT. It encodes CASSLVGQRIDTQYF. Full variable domain (outside the CDR3, taken from reference TRBV11-2 and TRBJ2-3): EAGVAQSPRYKIIEKRQSVAFWCNPISGHATLYWYQQILGQGPKLLIQFQNNGVVDDSQLPKDRFSAERLKGVDSTLKIQPAKLEDSAVYLCASSLVGQRIDTQYFGPGTRLTVL.

The chain is built from TRBV13 and TRBJ2-1; 7 bases align to TRBD1. Germline V gene lookup returns CDR1 PRHDT and CDR2 FYEKMQ (reference sequence). The length of the CDR3 is 15 residues. V gave up 5 bases and J gave up 7 bases; unmatched junction bases: 11. CDR3 nucleotide sequence: TGTGCCAGCAGCAGCAAAGGACAGGTTGGGAATGAGCAGTTCTTC. Translating gives CASSSKGQVGNEQFF.

This clone was detected only a few times. The gene calls are TRBV5-1 and TRBJ2-7, with 9 nucleotides matching TRBD1. Germline CDR1 SGHRS, CDR2 YFSETQ. The CDR3 sequence is 15 residues long. The trim removed 5 bases at V and 4 bases at J, leaving 10 bases unmatched. CDR3 sequence (DNA): TGCGCCAGCAGTTTTGGTGGGACAGGGACTTACGAGCAGTACTTC. This gives the protein CASSFGGTGTYEQYF.